This T cell receptor (beta chain) came from a study of blood T cell repertoires in COVID-19. Study background: Samples taken during acute and convalescent COVID-19 were collected in the United States, Italy and Spain. Sample material is recorded as cDNA or gDNA derived from T cells, B-cell-depleted T cells, or PBMCs.

In the authors' methods: Using reference gene primer amplification, nucleated cell counts were estimated. Assay: immunoSEQ multiplex PCR; the TCRdb copy retains only in-frame clones and omits some. The V and J calls and the clone size are those of that table, but D and trimming were determined from the DNA. Among roughly 200,000 clones listed, 80% to 85% were seen once. The source material was peripheral blood. The receptor's source is a middle-aged man with acute or convalescent COVID-19.

DNA for the CDR3: TGCAGCGCTCTCGAGACAGGGGGCTACACCTTC. Its translation: CSALETGGYTF. This chain links TRBV29-1 with TRBJ1-2; 7 bases line up with TRBD1. The CDR3 has 11 amino acids. Germline V CDR1 and CDR2: SQVTM, ANQGSEA. Losses at the gene ends were 7 bases for V and 8 bases for J; bases not matched to a gene: 7.